This T cell receptor (beta chain) was sequenced for a study of cytomegalovirus exposure and HLA in healthy donors. V trimming: 1 base; J trimming: 7 bases; junction bases outside the gene matches: 5. CDR1 is LGHNT, CDR2 FRNRAP, per germline. This CDR3 region has 15 residues. This clone has a single count. Its specificity is not known. Overall study findings and caveats: There were some public TCRs occurring in many donors, but most TCR sequences were rare.

PCR involved 60 Vbeta and 13 Jbeta primers. Some clones are missing from TCRdb's copy, which holds only in-frame ones; the method was immunoSEQ multiplex PCR. The table has roughly 100,000 clones, about 70% seen once. This clonotype was sampled from a female donor in good health and CMV-seronegative. The chain has TRBV12-5 and TRBJ2-2, with TRBD1 matching over 8 bases. The sequenced sample consisted of PBMCs. The DNA of the CDR3 is TGTGCTAGTGGTTTGGGACAGGGGCGTGGCGGGGAGCTGTTTTTT. This translates into CASGLGQGRGGELFF.